This section outlines one T cell receptor beta chain sequence together with its context. A modified ARM-PCR protocol with three rounds of nested PCR amplified TCRbeta. MiXCR, run by TCRdb on the multiplex PCR reads, gives a single entry per CDR3 protein. The sample lists more than 95,000 distinct CDR3 sequences, 60% to 70% seen once, with roughly 13% in the top ten. The CDR3 length is 15 residues. V lost 6 bases to trimming and J lost 7 bases; unmatched junction nucleotides: 9. This specimen comes from a study of tumor and adjacent non-tumor tissue in lung cancer. Study-level information: There were 11 to 13 adenocarcinoma, a couple of squamous cell carcinoma and 1 small cell lung cancer cases. Patients were aged roughly 30 to 76, approximately 11 men and 4 to 6 women, stage I to III.

The template was RNA from unsorted bulk tissue. This receptor was obtained from a man aged 25-45 years with non-small cell lung cancer. The sequenced material came from lung tumor tissue. The chain joins TRBV12-3 or TRBV12-4 to TRBJ1-5; 10 bases fit TRBD1. The CDR3 loop is CASSETDRGGQPQHF. For the CDR3, the DNA is TGTGCCAGCAGCGAGACGGACAGGGGGGGCCAGCCCCAGCATTTT.